This TCR beta chain was recorded in a study of T-cell memory formation after mild COVID-19. Each CDR3 protein gets one entry after TCRdb re-called the 5' RACE reads with MiXCR. The sample holds about 55,000 distinct CDR3 sequences, around a tenth seen once. This clonotype was counted at least ten times. CDR3 length: 15 residues. Per germline, CDR1 SGHRS and CDR2 YFSETQ. The germline V and J ends were trimmed by 0 bases and 4 bases, with 12 bases remaining between them. The chain uses TRBV5-1 and TRBJ2-3; the D is unclear. Sequencing was done on a sample of PBMCs or a T cell subset sorted from them (not recorded which). The clonotype originates from a man between 18 and 35 years old who had mild COVID-19 (a few samples of this study predate the infection). Cell type and time point are not known. The CDR3 bases are TGCGCCAGCAGCTTGGATGGGGTCGGCTCAGATACGCAGTATTTT. Residues: CASSLDGVGSDTQYF.